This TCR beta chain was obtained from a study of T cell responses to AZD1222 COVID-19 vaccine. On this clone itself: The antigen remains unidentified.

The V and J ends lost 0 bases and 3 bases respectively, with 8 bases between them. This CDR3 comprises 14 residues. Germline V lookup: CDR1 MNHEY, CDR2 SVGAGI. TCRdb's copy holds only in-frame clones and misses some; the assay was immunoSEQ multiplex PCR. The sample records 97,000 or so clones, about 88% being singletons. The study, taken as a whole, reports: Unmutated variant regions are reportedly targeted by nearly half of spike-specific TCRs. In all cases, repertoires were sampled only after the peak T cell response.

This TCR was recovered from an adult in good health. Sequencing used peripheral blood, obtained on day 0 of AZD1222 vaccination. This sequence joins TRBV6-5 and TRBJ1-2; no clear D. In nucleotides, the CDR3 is TGTGCCAGCAGTTACTCCACCCTCCACTATGGCTACACCTTC. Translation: CASSYSTLHYGYTF.